Following are 30 T cell receptor beta chains from one sample sequenced in a study of tumor-infiltrating lymphocytes in primary liver carcinoma. Reverse transcription of 500 ng total RNA with a constant-region primer produced TCR beta cDNA. Libraries covering TCR beta were generated through three nested multiplex PCR rounds (using a slightly modified ARM-PCR). With TRBV1-TRBV30 forward primers and a C-beta reverse primer, the first two PCR rounds were run for 9 to 10 cycles each. TCRdb fed the multiplex PCR reads into MiXCR, producing one record per CDR3 protein. The table records 310,000 or so distinct CDR3 sequences, around three fifths of them present only once. Germline DNA was also extracted, while the blood RNA originated from unsorted whole blood. Sequencing was done on a sample of peripheral blood. The receptors originated from a woman under 40 with primary liver carcinoma and hepatitis B virus infection.

A word on this clonotype: A much larger clone is a single base away; this may be a read error. The J gene is TRBJ2-1, the V gene TRBV29-1; D may be TRBD2 (6 bases). The germline gives CDR1 SQVTM, CDR2 ANQGSEA. The CDR3 is 16 residues long. The CDR3 region is CRVEAGLASSYNEQFF. For the CDR3, the DNA is TGCCGCGTTGAGGCGGGACTCGCGAGCTCCTACAATGAGCAGTTCTTC.

This clonotype was found many times. A read error may produce the germline difference seen at one junction end. The gene calls are TRBV11-2 and TRBJ2-3; 8 nucleotides line up with TRBD1. Germline V lookup: CDR1 SGHAT, CDR2 FQNNGV. This CDR3 spans 17 amino acids. The CDR3 reads CASSRRQGLGVTDAQYF. Written as DNA, the CDR3 is TGTGCCAGCAGCCGACGACAGGGGCTAGGGGTCACAGATGCGCAGTATTTT.

This clonotype was detected ten times or more. V and J are TRBV12-3 or TRBV12-4 and TRBJ2-1; D remains unclear. There are 13 residues in the CDR3. V lost 1 base, J lost 4 bases, and 5 bases lay in between. CDR3: CASSLVQYNEQFF. The CDR3 DNA is TGTGCCAGCAGTTTAGTCCAATACAATGAGCAGTTCTTC.

As concerns this clonotype: A read error may be the cause here, since a much bigger clone is one base away. The genes are TRBV6-5 and TRBJ1-3, with a possible D match to TRBD1 (5 bases). The CDR3 runs 14 residues. Germline V CDR1 and CDR2: MNHEY, SVGAGI. The CDR3 region has the DNA TGTGCCAGCAGTTGGGGGGACTCTGGAAGCACCATATATTTT. It encodes CASSWGDSGSTIYF.

Comment on this clonotype: A much larger clone is a single base away; this may be a read error. V gene TRBV29-1 combines with J gene TRBJ2-7; D gene ambiguous. The CDR3 spans 14 residues. The V and J ends lost 3 bases and 3 bases respectively, with 15 bases between them. Germline CDR1 is SQVTM and CDR2 is ANQGSEA. The CDR3 sequence is CSVEVLGTVYEQYF. The CDR3 DNA reads TGCAGCGTTGAGGTGCTGGGAACTGTCTACGAGCAGTACTTC.

This clonotype was counted only a few times. A single base separates this from a much larger clone, so it may be a read error. The chain joins TRBV12-3 or TRBV12-4 to TRBJ1-5; D is unclear. The CDR3 is made up of 13 amino acids. V gave up 6 bases and J gave up 5 bases, with 11 bases separating them. The CDR3 bases are TGTGCCAGCAGCTCCACAAAGGATCAGCCCCAGCATTTT. This codes for CASSSTKDQPQHF.

This clonotype was counted at least ten times. The chain couples TRBV10-3 to TRBJ2-3; D not resolved. V lost 11 bases to trimming and J lost 0 bases, with 6 bases between them. The germline gives CDR1 ENHRY, CDR2 SYGVKD. The CDR3 extends over 11 amino acids. The CDR3 sequence: CAASSTDTQYF. The CDR3 DNA reads as TGTGCCGCCTCTAGCACAGATACGCAGTATTTT.

Turning to this clonotype: A much larger clone differs by one base, so this may be a read error. The gene calls are TRBV6-5 and TRBJ2-2; the D is unclear. Germline V gene data show CDR1 as MNHEY and CDR2 as SVGAGI. There are 14 residues in the CDR3. Trimming removed 8 bases from V and 0 bases from J, with 10 bases in between. The CDR3 spells CASYPVPNTGELFF. The CDR3 DNA follows: TGTGCCAGCTATCCGGTTCCGAACACCGGGGAGCTGTTTTTT.

In the case of this clonotype: A much larger clone sits a single nucleotide away, making a read error possible. The J gene is TRBJ1-2, the V gene TRBV5-4; D is unclear. From germline, CDR1 is SGHNT and CDR2 YYREEE (reference sequence). Trimming removed 0 bases at V and 5 bases at J, with 5 bases between. The CDR3 length is 12 residues. CDR3 in DNA: TGTGCCAGCAGCTTGGAACTATATGGCTACACCTTC. This gives the protein CASSLELYGYTF.

As regards this clonotype: The conserved phenylalanine or tryptophan is not found at the CDR3 terminus, so this likely reflects a read error. Because the CDR3's place on the DNA is in doubt, the DNA is left out and the CDR3 is given as listed by TCRdb. The chain uses TRBV11-2 and TRBJ2-1; whether TRBD2, the table's D call, matches the DNA was not checked. CDR1 is SGHAT and CDR2 is FQNNGV in the germline V gene. The CDR3 is 16 amino acids in total, end residues counted. CDR3 amino acids: CASSFSGRLPYNEQFL.

Points on this clonotype: One end of the junction is discordant with germline, which a read error may explain. The rearrangement joins TRBV11-2 to TRBJ2-7, with a tentative D call TRBD1 (5 bases). The CDR3 loop spans 12 amino acids. Germline CDR1 is SGHAT and CDR2 is FQNNGV. The CDR3 region has the DNA TGTACCAGCAGCTTAGCAGGGCACAAGCAGTACTTC. Translating it yields CTSSLAGHKQYF.

Remarks on this clonotype: A junction boundary mismatches the germline segment, possibly from a read error. The chain is built from TRBV6-5 and TRBJ2-7, with D possibly TRBD2 on 6 matching bases. The CDR3 consists of 16 residues. Germline-derived CDR1 and CDR2 are MNHEY and SVGAGI. This chain's CDR3 is CASSYPYGTAGSEQYF. CDR3 nucleotide sequence: TGTGCTAGCAGTTACCCTTACGGGACTGCCGGGAGCGAGCAGTACTTC.

The chain has TRBV5-4 and TRBJ1-2; D remains ambiguous. This CDR3 has 14 amino acids. CDR1 and CDR2 from the germline V gene are SGHNT and YYREEE (reference sequence). The CDR3 sequence is CASQLGVREKGSTF. For the CDR3, the DNA is TGTGCTTCTCAGCTTGGAGTCCGGGAGAAGGGTAGCACCTTC.

This rearrangement joins TRBV28 to TRBJ2-5; 8 nucleotides line up with TRBD2. Germline values: CDR1 MDHEN, CDR2 SYDVKM. With 8 bases clipped from V and 0 bases from J, the junction kept 2 bases outside the gene matches. The CDR3 is made up of 13 amino acids. CDR3 coding DNA: TGTGCCAGCCGGGGGGGTCACCAAGAGACCCAGTACTTC. It is translated as CASRGGHQETQYF.

Points on this clonotype: This may stem from a read error, because a much larger clone lies one nucleotide away. The CDR3 DNA reads TGTGCCAGCAGTTCCGCGCAGGGTAGCAGTCAGCCCCAGCATTTT. It encodes CASSSAQGSSQPQHF. The chain is built from TRBV6-5 and TRBJ1-5, with D possibly being TRBD1 (5 bases). Germline V CDR1 and CDR2: MNHEY, SVGAGI. This CDR3 comprises 15 residues.

In the case of this clonotype: A much larger clone lies one base from this, so it may be a read error. Here the CDR3 DNA reads TGCGCCAGCCCGCGTGGGTGGCGCGGGGAGACCCAGTACTTC. Translated: CASPRGWRGETQYF. The genes are TRBV4-1 and TRBJ2-5; the D gene is possibly TRBD2 (5 bases). Germline V gene data show CDR1 as MGHRA and CDR2 as YSYEKL. The CDR3 has 14 residues. Trimming left V 8 bases short and J 5 bases short, with 18 bases between.

The J gene is TRBJ2-3, the V gene TRBV6-6; D gene ambiguous. This CDR3 spans 16 amino acids. Germline CDR1 MNHNY, CDR2 SVGAGI (reference sequence). The V and J ends lost 7 bases and 0 bases respectively, with 17 bases between them. Here the CDR3 DNA reads TGTGCCAGCATCACACGAATCGACACTAGCACAGATACGCAGTATTTT. Translating gives CASITRIDTSTDTQYF.

A note on this clonotype: At one end the junction does not follow the germline gene, possibly because of a read error. The CDR3 region is CASSYTLHRTLSF. Written as DNA, the CDR3 is TGTGCCAGCAGTTACACTTTACACAGGACGCTGTCTTTT. V gene TRBV6-2 or TRBV6-3 combines with J gene TRBJ2-2; possible D gene TRBD1, 5 bases. CDR1 is MNHEY and CDR2 is SVGEGT in the germline V gene. The CDR3 has 13 residues.

Notes on this clonotype: A much larger clone differs by one base, so this may be a read error. This CDR3 fails to terminate in the conserved phenylalanine or tryptophan, so it likely reflects a read error. The limits of the CDR3 on the DNA are not certain, so only TCRdb's listed CDR3 is given. CDR3 protein: CASSQTGTSLFL. This chain links TRBV14 with TRBJ2-1; no DNA check was done on the table's D call, TRBD2. Germline CDR1 reads SGHDN; CDR2 reads FVKESK. The CDR3 contains 12 residues when both ends are counted.

Of note for this clonotype: The junction and the germline gene differ at one end; a read error may be behind it. This chain connects TRBV4-1 to TRBJ2-5; TRBD1 aligns across 7 bases. Germline-derived CDR1 and CDR2 are MGHRA and YSYEKL. This CDR3 spans 17 amino acids. CDR3 sequence reads: CTSSQVWTGLYQETQYF. In nucleotides, the CDR3 is TGCACCAGCAGCCAAGTATGGACAGGATTGTACCAAGAGACCCAGTACTTC.

The J gene is TRBJ2-1, the V gene TRBV28; perhaps TRBD1 as D (6 bases). CDR1 and CDR2 (germline): MDHEN, SYDVKM. V gave up 4 bases and J gave up 3 bases, with 13 bases separating them. CDR3 length equals 15 residues. Here the CDR3 reads CASSSHRAHYNEQFF. DNA of the CDR3: TGTGCCAGCAGTTCACACAGGGCCCACTACAATGAGCAGTTCTTC. Filled out from reference TRBV28 and TRBJ2-1, the complete variable domain reads DVKVTQSSRYLVKRTGEKVFLECVQDMDHENMFWYRQDPGLGLRLIYFSYDVKMKEKGDIPEGYSVSREKKERFSLILESASTNQTSMYLCASSSHRAHYNEQFFGPGTRLTVL.

This clonotype turned up a few times. This sequence joins TRBV29-1 and TRBJ2-3; 9 bases are a match to TRBD1. CDR1 and CDR2 (germline): SQVTM, ANQGSEA. The V segment lost 5 bases and the J segment 4 bases; nucleotides outside the gene matches: 10. This CDR3 is built from 15 residues. Written as DNA, the CDR3 is TGCAGCGTTACGAACAGGGGGCGCCAGGCAGATACGCAGTATTTT. This gives the protein CSVTNRGRQADTQYF.

A note on this clonotype: A much larger clone lies a single base off, so this may be a read error. The chain recombines TRBV29-1 with TRBJ1-1; TRBD1 might be the D (5 bases). CDR1 and CDR2 (germline): SQVTM, ANQGSEA. CDR3 length: 12 residues. CDR3 sequence reads: CSVEDLDTEAYF. The CDR3 region has the DNA TGCAGCGTTGAAGACTTGGACACTGAAGCTTACTTT.

This clonotype was seen ten or more times. The chain combines TRBV29-1 with TRBJ1-2; no reliable D call. Trimming removed 4 bases at V and 8 bases at J, with 11 bases between. CDR1 and CDR2 (germline): SQVTM, ANQGSEA. The CDR3 has 11 residues. CDR3 protein: CSVVQQYGYTF. The CDR3 coding sequence is TGCAGCGTTGTTCAGCAGTACGGCTACACCTTC.

The rearrangement uses TRBV7-9 and TRBJ2-3, with TRBD1 matching 7 bases. Losses at the gene ends were 11 bases for V and 6 bases for J; bases not matched to a gene: 11. Germline loops: CDR1 SEHNR, CDR2 FQNEAQ (reference sequence). The CDR3 spans 13 residues. CDR3 DNA: TGTGCCGGGGAGAAGGGGGCTTCGGATACGCAGTATTTT. It is translated as CAGEKGASDTQYF.

As to this clonotype: A much larger clone is a single base away; this may be a read error. This chain links TRBV5-1 with TRBJ2-3; 8 bases line up with TRBD2. CDR3 length: 17 amino acids. The V gene's germline CDR1 is SGHRS and CDR2 YFSETQ. V lost 5 bases, J lost 4 bases, and 15 bases stayed unmatched. CDR3 sequence: CASSPGLVAVRADTQYF. CDR3 nucleotide sequence: TGCGCCAGCAGTCCGGGACTAGTGGCTGTTAGGGCAGATACGCAGTATTTT.

To note about this clonotype: This sequence may be a read error, since a much larger clone differs from it by one base. The V call is TRBV6-5, the J call TRBJ2-7, with TRBD2 as a possible D gene (6 bases). V lost 5 bases, J lost 3 bases, and 17 bases lay in between. Germline CDR1 MNHEY, CDR2 SVGAGI. The CDR3 spans 15 residues. DNA for the CDR3: TGTGCCAGCAGTCGGACTAACCCTGCTTACTACGAGCAGTACTTC. Translation gives CASSRTNPAYYEQYF.

The chain employs TRBV12-3 or TRBV12-4 and TRBJ2-1; 8 bases are a match to TRBD2. Germline trimming cut 1 base from V and 5 bases from J; bases unmatched to any gene: 4. This CDR3 is built from 15 residues. As DNA, the CDR3 is TGTGCCAGCAGTTTAGTAACGGGAGGGGACAATGAGCAGTTCTTC. Amino acids: CASSLVTGGDNEQFF.

About this clonotype itself: A much larger clone differs from this one at a single base, so this may be a read error. The rearrangement links TRBV29-1 to TRBJ2-1, with a possible D match to TRBD2 (5 bases). This CDR3 is built from 11 residues. Germline lookup yields CDR1 SQVTM and CDR2 ANQGSEA. V dropped 7 bases and J dropped 6 bases, with 10 bases sitting between them. The CDR3 DNA sequence: TGCAGCGGGGCTAGCCTCAATGAGCAGTTCTTC. Translating gives CSGASLNEQFF.

This clonotype was observed a handful of times. The gene calls are TRBV6-2 or TRBV6-3 and TRBJ2-1; 12 nucleotides line up with TRBD2. The V and J ends lost 7 bases and 7 bases, in that order; junction bases with no gene match: 5. The CDR3 has 14 residues. The V gene's germline CDR1 is MNHEY and CDR2 SVGEGT. This CDR3 reads CASKTSGRMNEQFF. CDR3 nucleotides: TGTGCCAGCAAGACTAGCGGGAGAATGAATGAGCAGTTCTTC.